Below, 18 T cell receptor beta chains from the same sample are listed, as sequenced in a study of Ad26.COV2.S vaccination and SARS-CoV-2 variants. Sequencing was performed with immunoSEQ multiplex PCR; in TCRdb, only in-frame clones are kept and a portion is missing. This table has about 380,000 clones, about 80% appearing once. As to treatment: approximately 18 received Ad26.COV2.S at low or high dose, single or two shots; about 5 received placebo; per-sample allocation not given. Sampling happened 63 days after the first vaccine or placebo injection. Specimen: peripheral blood, collected in a trial of Ad26.COV2.S vaccine versus placebo. These receptors were collected from a person aged 18-65 years who received the Ad26.COV2.S COVID-19 vaccine or a placebo.

The rearrangement joins TRBV19 to TRBJ1-5; perhaps TRBD1 as D (5 bases). CDR3 length equals 17 residues. Trimming stripped 5 bases from V and 1 base from J, with 18 bases between. Germline lookup yields CDR1 LNHDA and CDR2 SQIVND (reference sequence). The CDR3 DNA reads TGTGCCAGTAGTTTCCCACGGGGCACGGCCAGCAATCAGCCCCAGCATTTT. It encodes CASSFPRGTASNQPQHF.

The chain uses TRBV21-1 and TRBJ2-3; TRBD1, the table's D call, lacks a check against the DNA. TRBV21-1 is assigned pseudogene status. The CDR3 totals 11 residues. For the CDR3, the DNA is TGTGCCAGCCTGGGCTGGGATACGCAGTATTTT. Translating it yields CASLGWDTQYF.

The chain is built from TRBV15 and TRBJ1-2, with D perhaps TRBD1 (5 bases). This CDR3 region has 15 residues. V lost 0 bases to trimming and J lost 7 bases, with 15 bases between them. Looked up from germline, CDR1 is LNHNV and CDR2 is YYDKDF (reference sequence). CDR3: CATSRDDWGWGGYTF. For the CDR3, the DNA is TGTGCCACCAGCAGAGATGATTGGGGGTGGGGTGGCTACACCTTC.

The chain joins TRBV12-3 or TRBV12-4 to TRBJ2-7; no clear D. CDR3 length: 13 residues. The germline V and J ends were trimmed by 4 bases and 2 bases, with 9 bases remaining between them. The CDR3 here is CASSYPSPYEQYF. The DNA for the CDR3 is TGTGCCAGCAGTTACCCGTCGCCCTACGAGCAGTACTTC.

The chain employs TRBV4-2 and TRBJ2-4, with D uncertain. The CDR3 spans 16 residues. Germline V lookup: CDR1 LGHNA, CDR2 YNFKEQ. V was pared by 4 bases and J by 0 bases, with 13 bases between. In nucleotides, the CDR3 is TGTGCCAGCAGCCCCGAGCGAGCTCTAGCCAAAAACATTCAGTACTTC. It yields the protein CASSPERALAKNIQYF.

This sequence joins TRBV7-5 and TRBJ2-7; the listed D gene, TRBD1, was not tested against the DNA. TRBV7-5 is tagged as a pseudogene. This CDR3 comprises 18 residues. CDR3 sequence reads: CARSLGSGRTGGSGEQYF. CDR3 sequence (DNA): TGTGCCAGAAGCTTAGGGTCGGGGCGGACAGGGGGCTCGGGCGAGCAGTACTTC.

The chain uses TRBV4-1 and TRBJ1-6; D may be TRBD1 (5 bases). V lost 4 bases and J 0 bases, leaving 19 bases between the germline ends. This CDR3 comprises 19 residues. Germline V lookup: CDR1 MGHRA, CDR2 YSYEKL. CDR3 DNA: TGCGCCAGCAGCCCGACTTGGGGCGGCTTGAGCTCCTATAATTCACCCCTCCACTTT. Encoded protein: CASSPTWGGLSSYNSPLHF.

The V gene is TRBV5-1, the J gene TRBJ2-7; 10 bases align to TRBD1. CDR1 and CDR2 (germline): SGHRS, YFSETQ. The CDR3 length is 13 residues. V dropped 4 bases and J dropped 6; count of bases not matched to a gene: 4. The CDR3 DNA reads TGCGCCAGCAGCCGAGGGACAGGGGCCGAGCAGTACTTC. Its translation is CASSRGTGAEQYF.

This clone was detected a few times. This sequence joins TRBV9 and TRBJ2-7; D call uncertain. V was clipped by 0 bases and J by 6 bases, with 10 bases between them. The CDR3 runs 13 residues. Germline V CDR1 and CDR2: SGDLS, YYNGEE. The CDR3: CASSVGPLGEQYF. For the CDR3, the DNA is TGTGCCAGCAGCGTAGGCCCCCTGGGCGAGCAGTACTTC.

The J gene is TRBJ1-5, the V gene TRBV21-1. TRBV21-1 is flagged as a pseudogene. The CDR3 runs 17 residues. DNA of the CDR3: TGTGCCAGCAGCAAAGTGCTTCCTGGACGAACGTATCAGCCCCAGCATTTT. Translated, it gives CASSKVLPGRTYQPQHF.

The DNA for the CDR3 is TGTGCCAGCGGCCCTATGTCCTCAGATACGCAGTATTTT. Amino acids: CASGPMSSDTQYF. The chain joins TRBV9 to TRBJ2-3; D remains unclear. Germline V lookup: CDR1 SGDLS, CDR2 YYNGEE. The ends were cut back, 7 bases at V and 4 bases at J, with 13 bases in the middle. This CDR3 is 13 amino acids long.

Concerning this clone itself: The identical CDR3 is also encoded by other nucleotide sequences in the sample. The rearrangement joins TRBV9 to TRBJ2-6; D is unclear. Germline V lookup: CDR1 SGDLS, CDR2 YYNGEE. V lost 0 bases and J lost 1, with 5 bases in between. This CDR3 contains 15 residues. The CDR3 DNA sequence: TGTGCCAGCAGCGTAGGTCGGTCTGGGGCCAACGTCCTGACTTTC. Translation: CASSVGRSGANVLTF.

The genes are TRBV6-5 and TRBJ1-5; 9 bases agree with TRBD1. Per germline, CDR1 MNHEY and CDR2 SVGAGI. The CDR3 loop spans 15 amino acids. The ends lost 6 bases at V and 5 bases at J; junction bases unmatched: 8. This CDR3 reads CASRAGTGSDQPQHF. CDR3 DNA sequence: TGTGCCAGCAGGGCCGGGACAGGGTCTGATCAGCCCCAGCATTTT.

This chain joins TRBV6-5 and TRBJ1-6, with D unclear. Per germline, CDR1 MNHEY and CDR2 SVGAGI. This CDR3 has 15 amino acids. Between the trimmed V and J ends, which lost 2 bases and 7 bases, there was a span of 12 bases. The CDR3 nucleotides are TGTGCCAGCAGTTACCTCCCAGCCATGAATTCACCCCTCCACTTT. Amino acid sequence: CASSYLPAMNSPLHF.

The chain uses TRBV2 and TRBJ1-1; D is possibly TRBD1 (6 bases). This CDR3 spans 14 amino acids. Germline CDR1 reads SNHLY; CDR2 reads FYNNEI. Between the trimmed V and J ends, which lost 6 bases and 1 base, there was a span of 12 bases. The CDR3 protein is CASRTMGANTEAFF. The CDR3 region has the DNA TGTGCCAGCAGGACTATGGGGGCGAACACTGAAGCTTTCTTT.

The chain recombines TRBV6-6 with TRBJ1-2, with 9 bases lining up with TRBD1. J was trimmed by 8 bases and V by 3 bases; bases with no gene match: 10. This CDR3 is 15 amino acids long. In germline, CDR1 is MNHNY, CDR2 SVGAGI (reference sequence). The DNA for the CDR3 is TGTGCCAGCAGTTATTGGGACAGGGAGGCCTACGGCTACACCTTC. Residues: CASSYWDREAYGYTF.

The chain couples TRBV3-1 (or the pseudogene TRBV3-2) to TRBJ1-1; no clear D gene. CDR1 is LGHDT, CDR2 YNNKEL, per germline (reference sequence). Deletions cut 4 bases from V and 8 bases from J, with 8 bases between. The CDR3 covers 11 residues. The CDR3 DNA reads as TGTGCCAGCAGCCTGGGATCCGAAGCTTTCTTT. It yields the protein CASSLGSEAFF.

The chain has TRBV4-1 and TRBJ2-7; no definite D call. The germline V gene encodes CDR1 MGHRA and CDR2 YSYEKL. V lost 1 base and J lost 1, with 5 bases in between. The CDR3 is 13 residues long. The CDR3 reads CASSQVGSYEQYF. Here the CDR3 DNA reads TGCGCCAGCAGCCAAGTAGGTTCCTACGAGCAGTACTTC.